The clone carrying this T cell receptor (beta chain) has just one count. V gave up 3 bases and J gave up 1 base, with 21 bases separating them. The length of the CDR3 is 18 residues. Germline V gene data show CDR1 as DFQATT and CDR2 as SNEGSKA (reference sequence). Authors' analysis steps: How many nucleated cells were present was estimated from reference gene primer amplification. Method: immunoSEQ multiplex PCR; TCRdb's copy keeps in-frame clones and lacks some. The V and J calls and clone size were taken over from that table, and D and trimming were inferred from the DNA. The data hold under 200,000 clones, with 70% to 90% observed a single time. This entry comes from a study of blood T cell repertoires in COVID-19. Background on the study: The United States, Italy and Spain provided the acute and convalescent COVID-19 samples. T cells, B-cell-depleted T cells, or PBMCs supplied cDNA or gDNA.

The chain employs TRBV20-1 and TRBJ2-2, with D possibly TRBD1 on 5 matching bases. This clonotype was sampled from a woman aged 80 or over with acute or convalescent COVID-19. Sequenced: peripheral blood. CDR3 in DNA: TGCAGTGCTAGTAGGGGATATGGGGTGGATTTGAACACCGGGGAGCTGTTTTTT. The encoded protein is CSASRGYGVDLNTGELFF.